This T cell receptor (beta chain) came from a study of Ad26.COV2.S vaccination and SARS-CoV-2 variants. Trimming removed 7 bases from V and 7 bases from J, with 11 bases in between. This CDR3 has 12 residues. Here immunoSEQ multiplex PCR was the method, and the copy in TCRdb shows in-frame clones only, minus some. The table records about 350,000 clones, 75% to 90% of them present only once. Documented treatment: around 19 received Ad26.COV2.S at low or high dose, single or two shots; roughly five received placebo; per-sample allocation not given. Sampling was performed 63 days after the first vaccine or placebo injection.

The source of this sequence is a person aged 18 to 59 who received the Ad26.COV2.S COVID-19 vaccine or a placebo. The chain carries TRBV12-3 or TRBV12-4 and TRBJ2-4; D is undetermined. The specimen comprised peripheral blood, sampled in a trial of Ad26.COV2.S vaccine versus placebo. The CDR3 DNA is TGTGCCAGCACCCAAGTGGGGAACATTCAGTACTTC. This sequence encodes CASTQVGNIQYF.